A single sample is the source of the 15 T cell receptor beta chains below, sequenced in a study of graft-versus-host responses after intestinal transplantation. TCRdb's table, derived via immunoSEQ multiplex PCR, lists solely in-frame clones and lacks some. The data show 85,000 to 95,000 clones, about 92% seen once. Antigens for these TCRs are unknown. The source material was unstimulated CD8+ T cells sorted from spleen or lymph node cells, sampled before intestinal transplant. Source of these receptors: a human donor who received an intestinal transplant.

This clone turned up a few times. This chain connects TRBV5-6 to TRBJ1-1; D is perhaps TRBD1 (5 bases). Looked up from germline, CDR1 is SGHDT and CDR2 is YYEEEE. Trimming took off 4 bases at V and 0 bases at J, with 10 bases between the two ends. The CDR3 length is 14 residues. CDR3 in amino acids: CASSPLTVNTEAFF. The CDR3 DNA is TGTGCCAGCAGCCCCTTGACAGTGAACACTGAAGCTTTCTTT.

J is TRBJ2-7 and V is TRBV7-9; 7 bases fit TRBD1. V was pared by 5 bases and J by 1 base, with 8 bases of the junction left unmatched. This CDR3 region has 15 residues. Germline V CDR1 and CDR2: SEHNR, FQNEAQ (reference sequence). The CDR3 spells CASSARDRISYEQYF. The CDR3 DNA reads TGTGCCAGCAGCGCCAGGGACAGAATTTCCTACGAGCAGTACTTC.

The chain uses TRBV19 and TRBJ1-6, with 8 nucleotides matching TRBD1. The CDR3 loop spans 16 amino acids. V lost 5 bases to trimming and J lost 6 bases; unmatched junction nucleotides: 9. The germline gives CDR1 LNHDA, CDR2 SQIVND (reference sequence). The CDR3 is CASSPQGGGFNSPLHF. The CDR3 region has the DNA TGTGCCAGTAGTCCACAGGGGGGAGGATTTAATTCACCCCTCCACTTT.

The genes are TRBV2 and TRBJ2-7; possible D gene TRBD2, 5 bases. CDR1 and CDR2 from the germline V gene are SNHLY and FYNNEI. Trimming shortened V by 5 bases and J by 2 bases, and 13 bases separated the two germline ends. The CDR3 runs to 14 residues. CDR3 region: CASSSGNRAYEQYF. The DNA of the CDR3 is TGTGCCAGCAGTTCCGGGAATCGAGCCTACGAGCAGTACTTC.

This clone appeared once. The V gene is TRBV2, the J gene TRBJ2-1; D perhaps matches TRBD2 (5 bases). The CDR3 sequence is 14 residues long. Germline V lookup: CDR1 SNHLY, CDR2 FYNNEI. V lost 2 bases and J lost 4, with 9 bases in between. The chain's CDR3 is CASSESAGYNEQFF. The CDR3 DNA sequence: TGTGCCAGCAGTGAATCGGCGGGTTACAATGAGCAGTTCTTC.

The J gene is TRBJ1-2, the V gene TRBV4-3; TRBD1 might be the D (5 bases). The germline V gene encodes CDR1 LGHNA and CDR2 YSLEER. V shed 1 base and J shed 12 bases, with 12 bases lying between them. This CDR3 region has 12 residues. The CDR3 coding sequence is TGCGCCAGCAGCCAAGGTGCGGGGGACCACACCTTC. It encodes CASSQGAGDHTF.

The rearrangement uses TRBV7-2 and TRBJ1-2, with D uncertain. The V gene's germline CDR1 is SGHTA and CDR2 FQGNSA. The V gene lost 7 bases and the J gene lost 3 bases, with 15 bases spanning the gap. CDR3 length equals 14 residues. The CDR3 reads CASTQIPADYGYTF. The CDR3 bases are TGTGCCAGCACACAAATCCCCGCGGACTATGGCTACACCTTC.

V and J are TRBV21-1 and TRBJ1-2; the D call TRBD1 from the table was never checked on the DNA. TRBV21-1 is noted as a pseudogene. The CDR3 contains 17 residues. In nucleotides, the CDR3 is TGTGCCAGCAGCTTTTCGTCCCGGGACAGGGGGCAATTTGGCTACACCTTC. This gives the protein CASSFSSRDRGQFGYTF.

J is TRBJ2-3 and V is TRBV30; 10 nucleotides line up with TRBD2. With 8 bases clipped from V and 1 base from J, the junction kept 3 bases outside the gene matches. The CDR3 consists of 13 residues. Germline V gene sequence: CDR1 GTSNPN, CDR2 SVGIG (reference sequence). The CDR3 loop reads CAQSGRGTDTQYF. DNA of the CDR3: TGTGCCCAGAGCGGGAGGGGCACAGATACGCAGTATTTT.

The rearrangement uses TRBV5-6 and TRBJ2-7; tentative D call: TRBD2 (6 bases). The CDR3 spans 14 residues. The V end was cut by 2 bases, the J end by 4 bases, with 13 bases between. Germline V CDR1 and CDR2: SGHDT, YYEEEE. The CDR3 nucleotides are TGTGCCAGCAGCTTCCGGCGGGGTATGTACGAGCAGTACTTC. Translated, it gives CASSFRRGMYEQYF.

The CDR3 DNA sequence: TGTGCCAGCAGCTTAGTTCAGGGGGGATTCACTGAAGCTTTCTTT. It yields the protein CASSLVQGGFTEAFF. The gene calls are TRBV11-2 and TRBJ1-1, with 7 bases that match TRBD1. Germline V CDR1 and CDR2: SGHAT, FQNNGV. The CDR3 is 15 residues long. Germline trimming cut 1 base from V and 4 bases from J; bases unmatched to any gene: 6.

The chain recombines TRBV4-3 with TRBJ2-7, with a possible D match to TRBD1 (6 bases). CDR3 length: 15 residues. Germline assignment: CDR1 LGHNA and CDR2 YSLEER. V lost 0 bases to trimming and J lost 2 bases, with 11 bases between them. Here the CDR3 DNA reads TGCGCCAGCAGCCAAGATGGGCAGGGGCCCTACGAGCAGTACTTC. Its protein product is CASSQDGQGPYEQYF.

V is TRBV7-9 and J is TRBJ1-5, with D unresolved. Germline CDR1 SEHNR, CDR2 FQNEAQ (reference sequence). V lost 5 bases, J lost 2 bases, and 16 bases lay in between. The CDR3 sequence is 16 residues long. The CDR3 DNA sequence: TGTGCCAGCAGCGGGGATGCGGGTTTGGGCAATCAGCCCCAGCATTTT. Amino acid sequence: CASSGDAGLGNQPQHF.

The V gene is TRBV7-9, the J gene TRBJ2-1; maybe TRBD2 (6 bases). This CDR3 region has 15 residues. Per the germline V gene, CDR1 is SEHNR and CDR2 is FQNEAQ (reference sequence). V gave up 0 bases and J gave up 4 bases, with 10 bases separating them. DNA for the CDR3: TGTGCCAGCAGCTTAGCGGGGGGAAATTACAATGAGCAGTTCTTC. It yields the protein CASSLAGGNYNEQFF.

The chain combines TRBV5-5 with TRBJ2-3, with a tentative D call TRBD1 (5 bases). V was trimmed by 1 base and J by 4 bases, leaving 10 bases between them. The CDR3 runs to 14 residues. Germline V gene data show CDR1 as SGHKS and CDR2 as YYEKEE (reference sequence). This CDR3 is CASSLTQGADTQYF. The CDR3 DNA follows: TGTGCCAGCAGCTTGACTCAGGGTGCAGATACGCAGTATTTT. Drawing the rest from reference TRBV5-5 and TRBJ2-3, the complete variable domain is DAGVTQSPTHLIKTRGQQVTLRCSPISGHKSVSWYQQVLGQGPQFIFQYYEKEERGRGNFPDRFSARQFPNYSSELNVNALLLGDSALYLCASSLTQGADTQYFGPGTRLTVL.